This TCR beta chain came from a study of T-cell reconstitution after alpha-beta-depleted transplantation in children. Overall study results and limits: Day-60 TCRbeta diversity that was high in some patients was derived from surviving recipient T cells and thymic progenitors. As was reported, about two months after transplant, alpha-beta T cells came from several hundred expanded graft clones.

A library of TCRbeta sequences, prepared with unique molecular identifiers, was generated. TCRdb ran MiXCR on the PCR reads and lists one entry per CDR3 protein. Here the sample spans a few hundred thousand distinct CDR3 sequences, 20% to 30% being singletons. V gave up 6 bases and J gave up 0 bases, with 11 bases separating them. This CDR3 has 14 amino acids. Germline CDR1 and CDR2: SNHLY and FYNNEI. This clonotype was found a few times. Its target is not known. The rearrangement links TRBV2 to TRBJ1-2; D is possibly TRBD1 (5 bases). The input for sequencing was PBMCs, taken before TCRalphabeta/CD19-depleted stem cell transplant. The sequence came from a boy less than two years old with Wiskott-Aldrich syndrome, due to receive a stem cell transplant. CDR3 sequence (DNA): TGTGCCAGCAGACCACAGGCCACTAACTATGGCTACACCTTC. The encoded protein is CASRPQATNYGYTF.